This TCR beta chain was documented in a study of T cell responses to AZD1222 COVID-19 vaccine. Findings of the study overall: Spike-specific TCR repertoires showed rising breadth and depth after two AZD1222 doses. Repertoires were sampled only after the peak T cell response. Clonal diversity may have been underestimated, and the donors were mostly white British, with more females than males. Close to half of spike-specific TCRs reportedly recognize unmutated variant regions.

As regards this clone: What it binds is not known.

V lost 4 bases, J lost 0 bases, and 7 bases lay in between. CDR3 size: 15 residues. Germline-derived CDR1 and CDR2 are LGHNA and YSLEER. Only in-frame clones appear in the TCRdb table, and some are missing; sequencing was by immunoSEQ multiplex PCR. The data hold about 180,000 clones, with 85% to 95% observed a single time. The input for sequencing was peripheral blood, taken 28 days after the second dose of the MenACWY control vaccine. This TCR came from an adult who received the MenACWY meningococcal vaccine as a control. The V gene is TRBV4-3, the J gene TRBJ2-6, with D unresolved. CDR3 sequence: CASSLSSSGANVLTF. The CDR3 DNA follows: TGCGCCAGCAGCCTCAGTAGCTCTGGGGCCAACGTCCTGACTTTC.